This entry is about one TCR beta chain. This clonotype has only a few counts. What this receptor recognizes is not known. There are no base qualities to consult, and no much larger clone falls within one base. For the TCR template, genomic DNA was extracted from bulk tumor tissue, and approximately 600 ng of gDNA was amplified for each sample. Multiple biopsies per primary tumor were taken during surgery, spaced as far apart as possible within the tumor mass. The study cohort was described as untreated, and the patients were newly diagnosed NSCLC cases having curative surgery. The samples came from fewer than 16 patients with newly diagnosed non-small cell lung cancer who were having surgery intended to be curative. Resected tumor masses were reviewed by two independent pathologists. Only high-quality DNA and RNA samples were carried forward to sequencing. This entry comes from a study of immune heterogeneity within non-small cell lung tumors (dated by TCRdb to 2016 to 2019). About the full investigation: By histology, the tumors included about nine non-squamous carcinomas, 4 squamous cell carcinomas and 1 tumor not otherwise specified. Binding of neoantigens to the HLA alleles of each patient was predicted with netMHCpan-3.0 for mutant peptides of 8 to 11 amino acids. The study combined whole-exome sequencing, RNA-seq and TCR beta repertoire sequencing of multiple spatially distinct regions from each NSCLC tumor to examine intratumoral immune heterogeneity. TCR repertoires were analyzed from around 59 tumor loci of approximately 16 patients, while transcriptome data covered only roughly 43 loci from about a dozen patients.

Overall study outcomes, separate from this receptor: A moderate positive correlation (R roughly 0.35), which was statistically significant, linked local T-cell repertoire clonality to local tumor mutational burden. Within a patient, the same dominant CDR3B clonotypes appeared at multiple loci, but different tumor locations also contained unique high-frequency clones. High-frequency TCR beta clonotypes were found to be largely distinct between individual patients.

The CDR1 and CDR2 encoded by the germline V gene are SGHTA and FQGNSA. Here V drops 0 bases and J drops 1 base, and the junction holds 2 bases not matched to any gene. The CDR3 measures 16 amino acids from cysteine to phenylalanine. The DNA shown is the 48-base CDR3, in frame from base 1. The TCR beta CDR3 region was amplified with a multiplex PCR system whose first round ran for roughly 9 cycles using 32 V-gene forward primers and 13 J-gene reverse primers. A QIAGEN Multiplex PCR Kit was used for first-round PCR, and the primer sequences were filed in Chinese patent CN105087789A. In a second PCR round, Illumina universal primers were added with the Phusion High-Fidelity PCR Kit. Sequencing of the TCR libraries was done on the Illumina HiSeq X Ten platform in paired-end mode with a 151 bp read length. The authors' pipeline ran thus. Reads lacking multiplex PCR primers were removed with Cutadapt, read pairs were merged with PEAR, and CDR3 regions were called with MiXCR default settings. Shannon entropy measured repertoire diversity, while clonality was calculated as one minus the Shannon entropy divided by the ln of the count of productive unique sequences. A clonotype counted as a dominant or high-frequency T-cell clone when its frequency was 0.5% or higher. TCRdb handled the public reads itself, with Q25 trimming in fastp and clone calling in MiXCR, and kept productive beta chains. CDR3 protein sequences are deduplicated, and each keeps its most common genes and DNA. Clone size and V and J calls follow TCRdb, not the original study. The sample data list more than 9,000 distinct CDR3 sequences, and almost 30% of these were observed just once. The ten largest clones capture around 8.1% of the sample.

Sequencing was carried out using lung tumor tissue. The chain is assembled from TRBV7-2 and TRBJ2-5; TRBD1 lines up with 10 middle nucleotides. The clonotype was recovered from a woman in her sixties with non-small cell lung cancer. The bases are TGTGCCAGCAGCTTAGCATGGACAGGGGGCCAAGAGACCCAGTACTTC. Translated, this gives CASSLAWTGGQETQYF.